This passage covers 22 T cell receptor beta chains from one sample sequenced in a study of Tregs in tolerant kidney transplant recipients. Profiled with immunoSEQ multiplex PCR; TCRdb holds only in-frame clones, not every one. The table has about 110,000 clones, almost 90% seen once. Sequenced here: CD4+ T cells from blood, sampled before the transplant. These receptors were taken from a human donor who received a combined kidney and bone marrow transplant.

This sequence joins TRBV28 and TRBJ2-3; 12 bases are shared with TRBD2. Germline loops: CDR1 MDHEN, CDR2 SYDVKM. The CDR3 contains 17 residues. Germline trimming cut 0 bases from V and 2 bases from J; bases unmatched to any gene: 3. CDR3 nucleotides: TGTGCCAGCAGTTTATGGGCTAGCGGGGGGGCCACAGATACGCAGTATTTT. The encoded protein is CASSLWASGGATDTQYF.

The CDR3 DNA reads TGTGCCAGCAGCTCTTCAGGGGGGCGAGGCGTTAGTGGGTTCTTC. It yields the protein CASSSSGGRGVSGFF. This rearrangement joins TRBV7-9 to TRBJ2-1; tentative D call: TRBD1 (7 bases). With 4 bases removed from V and 15 bases from J, the gap between germline ends came to 25 bases. There are 15 residues in the CDR3. Germline V CDR1 and CDR2: SEHNR, FQNEAQ (reference sequence). Drawing the rest from reference TRBV7-9 and TRBJ2-1, the complete variable domain is DTGVSQNPRHKITKRGQNVTFRCDPISEHNRLYWYRQTLGQGPEFLTYFQNEAQLEKSRLLSDRFSAERPKGSFSTLEIQRTEQGDSAMYLCASSSSGGRGVSGFFGPGTRLTVL.

Here the CDR3 DNA reads TGCGCCAGCAGCTTGGGGCCGGGACAGGGGAGGTACGAGCAGTACTTC. Translating it yields CASSLGPGQGRYEQYF. The rearrangement links TRBV5-1 to TRBJ2-7; 10 positions agree with TRBD1. The J segment lost 4 bases and the V segment lost 0 bases, leaving 7 bases of the junction unmatched. CDR1 is SGHRS, CDR2 YFSETQ, per germline. The length of the CDR3 is 16 residues. The full variable domain, rest sourced from reference TRBV5-1 and TRBJ2-7, is KAGVTQTPRYLIKTRGQQVTLSCSPISGHRSVSWYQQTPGQGLQFLFEYFSETQRNKGNFPGRFSGRQFSNSRSEMNVSTLELGDSALYLCASSLGPGQGRYEQYFGPGTRLTVT.

The gene calls are TRBV7-2 and TRBJ1-5; no reliable D call. The germline CDR1 and CDR2 sequences are SGHTA and FQGNSA. The V end lost 2 bases, the J end lost 3 bases, and 11 bases lay between the germline ends. The CDR3 is made up of 15 amino acids. DNA of the CDR3: TGTGCCAGCAGCTTAAGAGGGAACCCCAATCAGCCCCAGCATTTT. Translated, it gives CASSLRGNPNQPQHF.

The chain uses TRBV6-6 and TRBJ1-1; D is unclear. V gave up 6 bases and J gave up 1 base, with 6 bases separating them. CDR1 and CDR2 (germline): MNHNY, SVGAGI (reference sequence). The CDR3 is 12 amino acids. The CDR3 is CASRGGNTEAFF. CDR3 bases: TGTGCCAGCAGAGGAGGGAACACTGAAGCTTTCTTT.

The chain carries TRBV5-1 and TRBJ2-2; no reliable D call. Trimming removed 6 bases from V and 0 bases from J, with 3 bases in between. There are 12 residues in the CDR3. The V gene's germline CDR1 is SGHRS and CDR2 YFSETQ. CDR3 region: CASTTNTGELFF. As DNA, the CDR3 is TGCGCCAGCACAACGAACACCGGGGAGCTGTTTTTT.

The V call is TRBV19, the J call TRBJ1-2, with 9 bases lining up with TRBD1. CDR1 is LNHDA, CDR2 SQIVND, per germline (reference sequence). This CDR3 region has 17 residues. Trimming cost V 6 bases and J 8 bases; bases outside gene matches: 19. The CDR3 nucleotides are TGTGCCAGTAGGGGATCCGGGACAGGGTTGGGCTTTCGAGGCTACACCTTC. This sequence encodes CASRGSGTGLGFRGYTF.

The chain is built from TRBV10-2 and TRBJ2-7; a possible D gene is TRBD1 (6 bases). V was pared by 4 bases and J by 2 bases, with 9 bases between. The CDR3 consists of 13 residues. The germline CDR1 and CDR2 sequences are WSHSY and SAAADI. CDR3 DNA sequence: TGCGCCAGCAGTGGGAGGACAGCCTACGAGCAGTACTTC. Amino acids: CASSGRTAYEQYF.

The chain has TRBV19 and TRBJ1-5, with a tentative D call TRBD1 (6 bases). The V and J ends lost 6 bases and 0 bases respectively, with 12 bases between them. This CDR3 contains 15 residues. Germline V gene sequence: CDR1 LNHDA, CDR2 SQIVND (reference sequence). In nucleotides, the CDR3 is TGTGCCAGTAGGCCCGGGGGGCTTAGCAATCAGCCCCAGCATTTT. It codes for CASRPGGLSNQPQHF.

The J gene is TRBJ2-5, the V gene TRBV7-7, with D possibly matching TRBD2 (6 bases). V lost 4 bases and J lost 4, with 16 bases in between. This CDR3 is 15 amino acids long. Germline CDR1 reads SSHAT; CDR2 reads FNYEAQ (reference sequence). CDR3 sequence reads: CASSSSGDGVETQYF. The CDR3 DNA follows: TGTGCCAGCAGCTCGTCGGGGGACGGGGTAGAGACCCAGTACTTC.

The genes are TRBV5-1 and TRBJ1-2; no clear D gene. Trimming cost V 0 bases and J 8 bases, with 17 bases left between them. Germline V gene lookup returns CDR1 SGHRS and CDR2 YFSETQ. The CDR3 extends over 15 amino acids. The CDR3 protein is CASSLASPGEGGYTF. The CDR3 nucleotides read TGCGCCAGCAGCTTGGCCTCACCTGGGGAGGGCGGCTACACCTTC.

The chain has TRBV7-2 and TRBJ1-4; a possible D gene is TRBD1 (6 bases). Trimming stripped 2 bases from V and 7 bases from J, with 11 bases between. The CDR3 is 14 residues long. CDR1 SGHTA and CDR2 FQGNSA come from the germline V gene. CDR3 DNA: TGTGCCAGCAGCTTAAAAGGGGGTGGTGAAAAACTGTTTTTT. As protein: CASSLKGGGEKLFF.

This clone has only one observation. This chain links TRBV5-5 with TRBJ2-7; 7 bases are shared with TRBD1. Per the germline V gene, CDR1 is SGHKS and CDR2 is YYEKEE (reference sequence). With V trimmed by 5 bases and J by 4 bases, 12 bases remained unmatched. CDR3 length: 15 residues. This CDR3 reads CASRSDEGARYEQYF. The CDR3 DNA follows: TGTGCCAGCAGAAGCGACGAGGGGGCTCGGTACGAGCAGTACTTC. Using reference TRBV5-5 and TRBJ2-7 for the parts outside the CDR3, the full variable domain is DAGVTQSPTHLIKTRGQQVTLRCSPISGHKSVSWYQQVLGQGPQFIFQYYEKEERGRGNFPDRFSARQFPNYSSELNVNALLLGDSALYLCASRSDEGARYEQYFGPGTRLTVT.

The J gene is TRBJ2-7, the V gene TRBV7-2, with a weak D call TRBD2 (7 bases). CDR3 length: 16 residues. Germline CDR1 and CDR2: SGHTA and FQGNSA. The ends were cut back, 4 bases at V and 4 bases at J, with 20 bases in the middle. CDR3 DNA sequence: TGTGCCAGCAGCTCGAACCGGGGGGCGGGGTTTTACGAGCAGTACTTC. It encodes CASSSNRGAGFYEQYF.

This clone was seen a single time. The gene calls are TRBV7-9 and TRBJ2-5; 9 positions agree with TRBD1. CDR1 is SEHNR, CDR2 FQNEAQ, per germline (reference sequence). The CDR3 runs to 15 residues. V dropped 5 bases and J dropped 5; count of bases not matched to a gene: 9. CDR3 sequence reads: CASSPKDRGEETQYF. The CDR3 region has the DNA TGTGCCAGCAGCCCCAAGGACAGGGGAGAGGAGACCCAGTACTTC.

Regarding this clone: Other DNA variants within this sample encode the same CDR3. This chain joins TRBV28 and TRBJ2-3; 8 nucleotides align to TRBD2. The CDR3 spans 14 residues. Trimming removed 6 bases from V and 0 bases from J; junction bases left unmatched: 2. Per germline, CDR1 MDHEN and CDR2 SYDVKM. CDR3 loop: CASRSSGSTDTQYF. In DNA, the CDR3 is TGTGCCAGCAGATCTAGCGGGAGCACAGATACGCAGTATTTT. Variable domain in full (rest from reference TRBV28 and TRBJ2-3): DVKVTQSSRYLVKRTGEKVFLECVQDMDHENMFWYRQDPGLGLRLIYFSYDVKMKEKGDIPEGYSVSREKKERFSLILESASTNQTSMYLCASRSSGSTDTQYFGPGTRLTVL.

CDR3 sequence: CASTTRGPGANEKLFF. The CDR3 DNA sequence: TGTGCCAGCACCACGAGGGGGCCGGGGGCTAATGAAAAACTGTTTTTT. The chain combines TRBV2 with TRBJ1-4, with 7 bases identical to TRBD1. CDR1 and CDR2 (germline): SNHLY, FYNNEI. This CDR3 has 16 residues. Trimming at V came to 7 bases and at J to 3 bases, leaving 11 bases not matched to a gene.

The CDR3 DNA follows: TGTGCCAGCTCACGACAGGGGACATCCTACGAGCAGTACTTC. It codes for CASSRQGTSYEQYF. The V and J genes are TRBV18 and TRBJ2-7, with TRBD1 identical over 8 bases. The V and J ends lost 4 bases and 1 base, in that order; junction bases with no gene match: 3. Germline CDR1 and CDR2: KGHSH and LQKENI. The CDR3 length is 14 residues.

The J gene is TRBJ2-5, the V gene TRBV19; weak D call: TRBD1 (5 bases). Per germline, CDR1 LNHDA and CDR2 SQIVND (reference sequence). The CDR3 is 12 amino acids. The V end was cut by 8 bases, the J end by 6 bases, with 13 bases between. CDR3 in amino acids: CASGQGGKTQYF. CDR3 coding DNA: TGTGCCAGTGGGCAGGGTGGAAAGACCCAGTACTTC.

This chain links TRBV19 with TRBJ1-6; D is ambiguous. The CDR3 extends over 17 amino acids. Trimming stripped 1 base from V and 1 base from J, with 11 bases between. Germline V gives CDR1 LNHDA, CDR2 SQIVND (reference sequence). The CDR3 sequence is CASSIAGRSSYNSPLHF. The CDR3 DNA reads TGTGCCAGTAGTATAGCTGGTCGGAGTTCCTATAATTCACCCCTCCACTTT.

The V gene is TRBV7-9, the J gene TRBJ1-2, with unresolved D. The V gene's germline CDR1 is SEHNR and CDR2 FQNEAQ (reference sequence). V gave up 5 bases and J gave up 7 bases, with 23 bases separating them. There are 16 residues in the CDR3. The CDR3 region has the DNA TGTGCCAGCAGCCGAACTTCCTCGTCCGGGTTTGGTGGCTACACCTTC. Translated, it gives CASSRTSSSGFGGYTF.

The chain combines TRBV9 with TRBJ2-5, with 11 bases that match TRBD2. The CDR3 length is 15 residues. With 4 bases clipped from V and 3 bases from J, the junction kept 5 bases outside the gene matches. The germline CDR1 and CDR2 sequences are SGDLS and YYNGEE. This chain's CDR3 is CASSRTSGWKETQYF. CDR3 bases: TGTGCCAGCAGCCGGACTAGCGGGTGGAAAGAGACCCAGTACTTC.